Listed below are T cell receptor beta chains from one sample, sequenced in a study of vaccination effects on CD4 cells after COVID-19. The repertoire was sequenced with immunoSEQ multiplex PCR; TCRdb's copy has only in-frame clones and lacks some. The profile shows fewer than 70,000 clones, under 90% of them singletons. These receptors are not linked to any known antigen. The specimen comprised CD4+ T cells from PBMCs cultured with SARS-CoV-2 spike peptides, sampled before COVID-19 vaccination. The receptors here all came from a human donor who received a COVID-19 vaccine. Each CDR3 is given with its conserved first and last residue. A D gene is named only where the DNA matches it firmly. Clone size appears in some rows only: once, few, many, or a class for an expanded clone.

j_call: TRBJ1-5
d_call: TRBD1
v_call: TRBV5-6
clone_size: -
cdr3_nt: TGTGCCAGCAGCCTGGGGACAGGGGACTATAGCAATCAGCCCCAGCATTTT
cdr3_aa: CASSLGTGDYSNQPQHF

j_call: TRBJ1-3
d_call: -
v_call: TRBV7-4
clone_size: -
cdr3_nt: TGTGCCAGCAGCTTTGGACAGTCGAGAGGAAACACCATATATTTT
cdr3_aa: CASSFGQSRGNTIYF

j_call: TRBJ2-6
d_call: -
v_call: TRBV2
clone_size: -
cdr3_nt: TGTGCCAGCAGTGAGAATTCTGGGGCCAACGTCCTGACTTTC
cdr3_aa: CASSENSGANVLTF

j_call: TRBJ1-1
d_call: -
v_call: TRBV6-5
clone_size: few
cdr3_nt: TGTGCCAGCACTTTCGAGAGGACGTCGAGCGCTGAAGCTTTCTTT
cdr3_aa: CASTFERTSSAEAFF

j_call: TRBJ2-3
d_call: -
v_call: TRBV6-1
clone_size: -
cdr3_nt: TGTGCCAGCAGTGATTCACCCACCCGCTCAGATACGCAGTATTTT
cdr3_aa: CASSDSPTRSDTQYF

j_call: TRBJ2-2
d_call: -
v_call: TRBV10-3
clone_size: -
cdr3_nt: TGTGCCATCAGTGAGAGGGGTGGCGGGGAGCTGTTTTTT
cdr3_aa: CAISERGGGELFF

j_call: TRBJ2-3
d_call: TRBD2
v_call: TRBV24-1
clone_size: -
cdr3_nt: TGTGCCACCAGTGACAGAGCGGGGGGGCGTAGAGATACGCAGTATTTT
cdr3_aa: CATSDRAGGRRDTQYF

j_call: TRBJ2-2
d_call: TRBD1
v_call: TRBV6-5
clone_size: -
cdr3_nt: TGTGCCAGCAAACAGGGGGCAGCCACCGGGGAGCTGTTTTTT
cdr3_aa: CASKQGAATGELFF

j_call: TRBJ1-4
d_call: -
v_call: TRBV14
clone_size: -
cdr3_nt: TGTGCCAGCAGCCAGAGAAATAGGGAGGCTCTGGGCGCCGGAGGAAAACTGTTTTTT
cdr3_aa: CASSQRNREALGAGGKLFF

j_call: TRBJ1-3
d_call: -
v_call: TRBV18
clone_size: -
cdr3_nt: TGTGCCAGCTCACCACCCGGGGGCCCGAGCTCTGGAAACACCATATATTTT
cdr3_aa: CASSPPGGPSSGNTIYF

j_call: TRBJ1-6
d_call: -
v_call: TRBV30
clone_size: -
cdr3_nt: TGTGCCTGGAGTGATACTCTAGGGTTGAATTCACCCCTCCACTTT
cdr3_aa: CAWSDTLGLNSPLHF